This entry concerns a single T cell receptor (beta chain). Antigen unknown. The CDR3 totals 15 residues. Germline-derived CDR1 and CDR2 are SEHNR and FQNEAQ (reference sequence). Deletions cut 5 bases from V and 3 bases from J, with 13 bases between. The sample originates from a study of T cell responses to AZD1222 COVID-19 vaccine. Study-wide results and caveats: CD4 TCRs covered the whole spike, strongest at regions 160-218 and 743-854.

Assay: immunoSEQ multiplex PCR; the TCRdb copy retains only in-frame clones and omits some. This table holds tens of thousands of clones, approximately 90% found once. This sequence joins TRBV7-9 and TRBJ2-2; a weak D match, TRBD1 (6 bases). This sequence originates from an adult who received the AZD1222 COVID-19 vaccine. The material sequenced was peripheral blood, taken 28 days after the second AZD1222 dose. The CDR3 loop reads CASSPGTFHTGELFF. The CDR3 DNA follows: TGTGCCAGCAGCCCCGGGACATTCCACACCGGGGAGCTGTTTTTT.